This is a list of T cell receptor beta chains from one sample in a study of CD8+CD57+ T cells in acquired aplastic anemia. TCRdb re-derived calls from the reads in MiXCR, one entry per CDR3 protein. The sample shows about 150,000 distinct CDR3 sequences, over 40% of them seen only once. Sequenced material: sorted CD4+, CD8+, or CD8+CD57+ T cells (not recorded which) from PBMCs. These receptors were collected from a human donor with aplastic anemia. Both conserved end residues are part of each CDR3. Each record gives: CDR3 DNA, CDR3 protein, clone size, J gene, V gene, D gene. The D gene is left open where the match is weak. Size values are once, few and many counts, or a class for expanded clones, and some rows have none.

cdr3_nt: TGTGCCAGCAGCCTGGGCTCTAGCAGATTCAGTGAGCAGTTCTTC
cdr3_aa: CASSLGSSRFSEQFF
clone_size: few
j_call: TRBJ2-1
v_call: TRBV12-3/TRBV12-4
d_call: .

cdr3_nt: TGTGCCACCAGCAGAGATGCTAGCGGGGGAAATGAGCAGTTCTTC
cdr3_aa: CATSRDASGGNEQFF
clone_size: .
j_call: TRBJ2-1
v_call: TRBV15
d_call: TRBD2

cdr3_nt: TGTGCCAGCAGCCAATCTCAAGGGGAAACTGAAGCTTTCTTT
cdr3_aa: CASSQSQGETEAFF
clone_size: .
j_call: TRBJ1-1
v_call: TRBV7-9
d_call: .

cdr3_nt: TGCAGCCCGACCAGGGGTTATGGCTACACCTTC
cdr3_aa: CSPTRGYGYTF
clone_size: .
j_call: TRBJ1-2
v_call: TRBV20-1
d_call: .

cdr3_nt: TGTGCCAGCAGCCAATTGGGCAGGGAGGAGACCCAGTACTTC
cdr3_aa: CASSQLGREETQYF
clone_size: many
j_call: TRBJ2-5
v_call: TRBV5-4
d_call: .

cdr3_nt: TGTGCCAGCAGTATGGACGGAACAACTAATGAAAAACTGTTTTTT
cdr3_aa: CASSMDGTTNEKLFF
clone_size: many
j_call: TRBJ1-4
v_call: TRBV7-9
d_call: .

cdr3_nt: TGTGCCAGCAGCTTAGTTGAGGGGAACTATGGCTACACCTTC
cdr3_aa: CASSLVEGNYGYTF
clone_size: many
j_call: TRBJ1-2
v_call: TRBV7-2
d_call: .

cdr3_nt: TGTGCCATCAGTGTAGGGGCAGGGAATGGCTACACCTTC
cdr3_aa: CAISVGAGNGYTF
clone_size: .
j_call: TRBJ1-2
v_call: TRBV10-3
d_call: .

cdr3_nt: TGTGCCAGCAGTGAAGTGGGGGGGCAGGGCACTGAAGCTTTCTTT
cdr3_aa: CASSEVGGQGTEAFF
clone_size: .
j_call: TRBJ1-1
v_call: TRBV2
d_call: .

cdr3_nt: TGTGCCACCAGTGACACCACTGGACTGAACACCGGGGAGCTGTTTTTT
cdr3_aa: CATSDTTGLNTGELFF
clone_size: many
j_call: TRBJ2-2
v_call: TRBV24-1
d_call: .

cdr3_nt: TGTGCCAGCAGCGACGAGACTGGCTCCTACGAGCAGTACTTC
cdr3_aa: CASSDETGSYEQYF
clone_size: .
j_call: TRBJ2-7
v_call: TRBV13
d_call: .

cdr3_nt: TGTGCCAGTAGTGTGGGCCTGCCCTATAGCAATCAGCCCCAGCATTTT
cdr3_aa: CASSVGLPYSNQPQHF
clone_size: once
j_call: TRBJ1-5
v_call: TRBV19
d_call: .

cdr3_nt: TGTGCCAGCAGCTCGGTCAGGGGCAGCACTGAAGCTTTCTTT
cdr3_aa: CASSSVRGSTEAFF
clone_size: .
j_call: TRBJ1-1
v_call: TRBV7-9
d_call: .

cdr3_nt: TGCGCCAGCAGCTGGACACCGAACACCGGGGAGTTGTTTTTT
cdr3_aa: CASSWTPNTGELFF
clone_size: few
j_call: TRBJ2-2
v_call: TRBV10-1
d_call: .

cdr3_nt: TGTGCCAGCAGAATAGGAGGCTACAATAATTCACCCCTCCACTTT
cdr3_aa: CASRIGGYNNSPLHF
clone_size: many
j_call: TRBJ1-6
v_call: TRBV6-1
d_call: .

cdr3_nt: TGCAGCGTTTGGGACGGGTTCTACGAGCAGTACTTC
cdr3_aa: CSVWDGFYEQYF
clone_size: .
j_call: TRBJ2-7
v_call: TRBV29-1
d_call: .

cdr3_nt: TGTGCCAGCAGCGTAGAAGCGGCAGATACGCAGTATTTT
cdr3_aa: CASSVEAADTQYF
clone_size: many
j_call: TRBJ2-3
v_call: TRBV9
d_call: .

cdr3_nt: TGCGCCACCAGTGATTTGTCTAGCGGGACCAACGAGCAGTACTTC
cdr3_aa: CATSDLSSGTNEQYF
clone_size: .
j_call: TRBJ2-7
v_call: TRBV24-1
d_call: TRBD2

cdr3_nt: TGTGCCAGCAGCAAAAACAGGGGGCTTGAGACCCAGTACTTC
cdr3_aa: CASSKNRGLETQYF
clone_size: .
j_call: TRBJ2-5
v_call: TRBV7-3
d_call: TRBD1

cdr3_nt: TGTGCCAGGTCATCGGGGGGACGCGCAGATACGCAGTATTTT
cdr3_aa: CARSSGGRADTQYF
clone_size: .
j_call: TRBJ2-3
v_call: TRBV2
d_call: TRBD2

cdr3_nt: TGTGCCAGCAGCTTAGCGATAGGGGGCCCCGCTAACTATGGCTACACCTTC
cdr3_aa: CASSLAIGGPANYGYTF
clone_size: .
j_call: TRBJ1-2
v_call: TRBV7-2
d_call: TRBD1

cdr3_nt: TGCAGCGCTCGGACCACGGGGTCGTTGACGCAGTATTTT
cdr3_aa: CSARTTGSLTQYF
clone_size: .
j_call: TRBJ2-3
v_call: TRBV29-1
d_call: .

cdr3_nt: TGTGCCAGCAGCCCAAACAGGGGGCTGGACACTGAAGCTTTCTTT
cdr3_aa: CASSPNRGLDTEAFF
clone_size: many
j_call: TRBJ1-1
v_call: TRBV5-4
d_call: TRBD1

cdr3_nt: TGTGCCATCAGTGGGACTAGCGGGGGGGCCAACGTCCTGACTTTC
cdr3_aa: CAISGTSGGANVLTF
clone_size: .
j_call: TRBJ2-6
v_call: TRBV10-3
d_call: TRBD2

cdr3_nt: TGCGCCAGATTACTACCAGGAATACGACAGATCCCAAAAGAGACCCAGTACTTC
cdr3_aa: CARLLPGIRQIPKETQYF
clone_size: many
j_call: TRBJ2-5
v_call: TRBV5-1
d_call: .

cdr3_nt: TGTGCCATCAGTGGCGGGGGGGCGTACGAGCAGTACTTC
cdr3_aa: CAISGGGAYEQYF
clone_size: .
j_call: TRBJ2-7
v_call: TRBV10-3
d_call: TRBD2

cdr3_nt: TGCGCCAGCAGCCCTTCAAGTGGGAACTATGGCTACACCTTC
cdr3_aa: CASSPSSGNYGYTF
clone_size: .
j_call: TRBJ1-2
v_call: TRBV4-1
d_call: .

cdr3_nt: TGCAGTGCTAGAACCCCTACACAGTTCAACTATGGCTACACCTTC
cdr3_aa: CSARTPTQFNYGYTF
clone_size: many
j_call: TRBJ1-2
v_call: TRBV20-1
d_call: .

cdr3_nt: TGCGCCAGCACCGGAGACAACACCGGGGAGCTGTTTTTT
cdr3_aa: CASTGDNTGELFF
clone_size: .
j_call: TRBJ2-2
v_call: TRBV10-1
d_call: .

cdr3_nt: TGTGCCATCAGTCGGGAGGGCCAAGAGACCCAGTACTTC
cdr3_aa: CAISREGQETQYF
clone_size: .
j_call: TRBJ2-5
v_call: TRBV10-3
d_call: TRBD2

cdr3_nt: TGTGCCACCAGTCCGGCAGCCGGGGGGGATGAGACCCAGTACTTC
cdr3_aa: CATSPAAGGDETQYF
clone_size: .
j_call: TRBJ2-5
v_call: TRBV24-1
d_call: TRBD2

cdr3_nt: TGTGCCAGCACATTTGGGACTCATAATGAAAAACTGTTTTTT
cdr3_aa: CASTFGTHNEKLFF
clone_size: many
j_call: TRBJ1-4
v_call: TRBV12-3/TRBV12-4
d_call: .

cdr3_nt: TGTGCCATCAGTGCCGGACGGGGAAACGCCGGGGAGCTGTTTTTT
cdr3_aa: CAISAGRGNAGELFF
clone_size: .
j_call: TRBJ2-2
v_call: TRBV10-3
d_call: .

cdr3_nt: TGTGCCAGCAGCTTAGCGGGGGGTGTGGGACTTTACGAGCAGTACTTC
cdr3_aa: CASSLAGGVGLYEQYF
clone_size: many
j_call: TRBJ2-7
v_call: TRBV7-9
d_call: .

cdr3_nt: TGCAGCGTGTTGAGGGGGAACTATGGCTACACCTTC
cdr3_aa: CSVLRGNYGYTF
clone_size: .
j_call: TRBJ1-2
v_call: TRBV29-1
d_call: .

cdr3_nt: TGTGCCAGCAGCATGACAGGGAATTCTTACGAGCAGTACTTC
cdr3_aa: CASSMTGNSYEQYF
clone_size: .
j_call: TRBJ2-7
v_call: TRBV5-5
d_call: TRBD1

cdr3_nt: TGTGCCAGCACCCCCGGAGGGGGCACTTCCTACGAGCAGTACTTC
cdr3_aa: CASTPGGGTSYEQYF
clone_size: .
j_call: TRBJ2-7
v_call: TRBV7-2
d_call: .

cdr3_nt: TGTGCCAGCAGACAGGTTATGAACACTGAAGCTTTCTTT
cdr3_aa: CASRQVMNTEAFF
clone_size: many
j_call: TRBJ1-1
v_call: TRBV6-5
d_call: .

cdr3_nt: TGCAGCGTTGAACGGGGCGCGGGCACTGAAGCTTTCTTT
cdr3_aa: CSVERGAGTEAFF
clone_size: .
j_call: TRBJ1-1
v_call: TRBV29-1
d_call: .

cdr3_nt: TGTGCCAGCAGCTCAGGCCCGCTGAACACCGGGGAGCTGTTTTTT
cdr3_aa: CASSSGPLNTGELFF
clone_size: many
j_call: TRBJ2-2
v_call: TRBV5-6
d_call: .

cdr3_nt: TGTGCCAGCAGCTTAGTTCTAAATCAGCCCCAGCATTTT
cdr3_aa: CASSLVLNQPQHF
clone_size: many
j_call: TRBJ1-5
v_call: TRBV7-2
d_call: .

cdr3_nt: TGTGCCATCAGTGAGTCAGGACAGTACAATGAGCAGTTCTTC
cdr3_aa: CAISESGQYNEQFF
clone_size: .
j_call: TRBJ2-1
v_call: TRBV10-3
d_call: .